These 6 T cell receptor beta chains share one sample of origin, sequenced in a study of T cell responses to AZD1222 COVID-19 vaccine. Clones were read by immunoSEQ multiplex PCR, and TCRdb kept only the in-frame ones, dropping some. The sample records 200,000 to 250,000 clones, approximately 94% being singletons. This specimen consisted of peripheral blood, obtained on day 0 of MenACWY control vaccination. These receptor sequences come from an adult in good health.

This rearrangement joins TRBV2 to TRBJ1-4, with D possibly matching TRBD1 (6 bases). From germline, CDR1 is SNHLY and CDR2 FYNNEI. Between the trimmed V and J ends, which lost 10 bases and 4 bases, there was a span of 13 bases. The CDR3 spans 13 residues. This chain's CDR3 is CATRGQSNEKLFF. The CDR3 region has the DNA TGTGCCACCCGTGGACAGAGTAATGAAAAACTGTTTTTT.

The chain couples TRBV19 to TRBJ1-5; D ambiguous. The V end lost 10 bases, the J end lost 0 bases, and 13 bases lay between the germline ends. Germline V gene data show CDR1 as LNHDA and CDR2 as SQIVND (reference sequence). The CDR3 is 14 residues long. CDR3 bases: TGTGCCACCTTGAATGGACGTAGCAATCAGCCCCAGCATTTT. Translating gives CATLNGRSNQPQHF.

The chain is built from TRBV19 and TRBJ1-2, with TRBD1 identical over 8 bases. Germline-derived CDR1 and CDR2 are LNHDA and SQIVND (reference sequence). The CDR3 is 14 residues long. V trimming: 5 bases; J trimming: 1 base; junction bases outside the gene matches: 3. This CDR3 reads CASSPTGVNYGYTF. In nucleotides, the CDR3 is TGTGCCAGTAGTCCGACAGGGGTTAACTATGGCTACACCTTC. Drawing the rest from reference TRBV19 and TRBJ1-2, the complete variable domain is DGGITQSPKYLFRKEGQNVTLSCEQNLNHDAMYWYRQDPGQGLRLIYYSQIVNDFQKGDIAEGYSVSREKKESFPLTVTSAQKNPTAFYLCASSPTGVNYGYTFGSGTRLTVV.

V usage is TRBV3-1 (or the pseudogene TRBV3-2) and J usage is TRBJ1-6, with D possibly TRBD1 on 6 matching bases. V was pared by 0 bases and J by 10 bases, with 13 bases between. The CDR3 has 15 residues. Germline CDR1 is LGHDT and CDR2 is YNNKEL (reference sequence). CDR3 coding DNA: TGTGCCAGCAGCCAAGAGTCAGGGGCATTCTCACCCCTCCACTTT. It codes for CASSQESGAFSPLHF.

The chain joins TRBV28 to TRBJ1-5; 9 bases map to TRBD1. The CDR3 has 15 residues. Per germline, CDR1 MDHEN and CDR2 SYDVKM. After removal of 4 bases from V and 4 bases from J, the junction contained 5 bases not matched to a gene. CDR3 protein: CASSSPGTGNQPQHF. The CDR3 DNA reads TGTGCCAGCAGTTCCCCCGGGACAGGGAATCAGCCCCAGCATTTT.

This sequence joins TRBV3-1 (or the pseudogene TRBV3-2) and TRBJ1-6, with 8 positions matching TRBD1. Trimming removed 3 bases from V and 10 bases from J; junction bases left unmatched: 8. The CDR3 has 15 amino acids. Germline lookup yields CDR1 LGHDT and CDR2 YNNKEL (reference sequence). The DNA of the CDR3 is TGTGCCAGCAGCCAGGCGCCACAGGGGGACTCACCCCTCCACTTT. Translation: CASSQAPQGDSPLHF.